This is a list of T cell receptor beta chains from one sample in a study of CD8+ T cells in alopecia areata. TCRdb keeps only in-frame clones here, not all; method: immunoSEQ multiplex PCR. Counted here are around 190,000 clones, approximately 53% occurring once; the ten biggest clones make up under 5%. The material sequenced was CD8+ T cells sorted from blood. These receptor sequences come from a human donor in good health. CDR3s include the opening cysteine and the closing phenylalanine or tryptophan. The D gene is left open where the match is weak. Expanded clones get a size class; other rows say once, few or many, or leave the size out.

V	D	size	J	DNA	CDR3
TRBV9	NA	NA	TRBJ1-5	TGTGCCAGCAGCGTAGTACCCAATCAGCCCCAGCATTTT	CASSVVPNQPQHF
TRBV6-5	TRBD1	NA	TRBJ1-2	TGTGCCAGCAGACCAGGACAGGGGAATGGCTACACCTTC	CASRPGQGNGYTF
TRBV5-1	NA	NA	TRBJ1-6	TGCGCCAGCAGCTGGACCCAGGGGAGTCATTCACCCCTCCACTTT	CASSWTQGSHSPLHF
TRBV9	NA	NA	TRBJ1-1	TGTGCCAGCAGCGTAGGAGGGGTGTCGAACACTGAAGCTTTCTTT	CASSVGGVSNTEAFF
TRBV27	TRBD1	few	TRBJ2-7	TGTGCCAGCAGCGACAGGGGGAAGCAGTACTTC	CASSDRGKQYF
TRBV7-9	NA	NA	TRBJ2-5	TGTGCCAGCAGCTTAGAACAGGGAGAGACCCAGTACTTC	CASSLEQGETQYF
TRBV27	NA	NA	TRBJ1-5	TGTGCCAGCAGTTTATTGGCCTATAGCAATCAGCCCCAGCATTTT	CASSLLAYSNQPQHF
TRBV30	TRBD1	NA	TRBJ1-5	TGTGCCTGGAGTCCCATAGACAGGGAAGATCAGCCCCAGCATTTT	CAWSPIDREDQPQHF
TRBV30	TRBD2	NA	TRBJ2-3	TGTGCCTGGAGTTCTTTAGCGGGGGCCGAAGATACGCAGTATTTT	CAWSSLAGAEDTQYF
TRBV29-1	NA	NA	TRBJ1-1	TGCAGCGTGGGGGGAGGCACTGAAGCTTTCTTT	CSVGGGTEAFF
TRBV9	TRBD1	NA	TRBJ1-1	TGTGCCAGCAGCGTAGGCAGGGGGGATACTGAAGCTTTCTTT	CASSVGRGDTEAFF
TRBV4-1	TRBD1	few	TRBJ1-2	TGCGCCAGCAGCCCCCAGACAGGGTCCTATGGCTACACCTTC	CASSPQTGSYGYTF
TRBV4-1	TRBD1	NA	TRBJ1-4	TGCGCCAGCAGCCATTCGACAGGGCCTAATGAAAAACTGTTTTTT	CASSHSTGPNEKLFF
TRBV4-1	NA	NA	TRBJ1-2	TGCGCCAGCAGCCAAGATCCCACAGAAAACTATGGCTACACCTTC	CASSQDPTENYGYTF
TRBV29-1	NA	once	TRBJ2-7	TGCAGCGGGCTAGGCCCAGCGCTGGCCGACTACGAGCAGTACTTC	CSGLGPALADYEQYF
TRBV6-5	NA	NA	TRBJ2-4	TGTGCCAGCAGTTACTCGCAGGGTTTAGCCAAAAACATTCAGTACTTC	CASSYSQGLAKNIQYF
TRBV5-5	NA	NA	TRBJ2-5	TGTGCCAGCGACGGGATGGAGACCCAGTACTTC	CASDGMETQYF
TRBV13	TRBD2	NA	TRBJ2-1	TGTGCCAGCAGCTTACAAGCGGGGCGACCTAGTGAGCAGTTCTTC	CASSLQAGRPSEQFF
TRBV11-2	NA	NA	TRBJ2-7	TGTGCCAGCAGCCCGAGACAGGTCGTCCACGAGCAGTACTTC	CASSPRQVVHEQYF
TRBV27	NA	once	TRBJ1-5	TGTGCCAGCAGCCCGGACAGCATCAGGCCCCAGCATTTT	CASSPDSIRPQHF
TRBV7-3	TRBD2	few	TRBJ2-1	TGTGCCAGCAGTCCTAGCGGGGGCTCCTACAATGAGCAGTTCTTC	CASSPSGGSYNEQFF
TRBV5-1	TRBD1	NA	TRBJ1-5	TGCGCCAGCAGCTTGGGGGCAGGGGGCGATCAGCCCCAGCATTTT	CASSLGAGGDQPQHF
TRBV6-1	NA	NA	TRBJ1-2	TGTGCCAGCAGTGTGCGGGACGAAGCTAACTATGGCTACACCTTC	CASSVRDEANYGYTF
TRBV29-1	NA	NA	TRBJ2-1	TGCAGCGTAAGCGGAACTCCCACGTTGGGGAATGAGCAGTTCTTC	CSVSGTPTLGNEQFF
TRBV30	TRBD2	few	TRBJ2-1	TGTGCCTGGGTACTAGCGGGCCCATACAATGAGCAGTTCTTC	CAWVLAGPYNEQFF
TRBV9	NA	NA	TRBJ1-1	TGTGCCAGCAGCGTAGGGACACCGAACACTGAAGCTTTCTTT	CASSVGTPNTEAFF
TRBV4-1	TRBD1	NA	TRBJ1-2	TGCGCCAGCAGCCAAGAAAAAGCTGGCGGACAGGGCGGTGGCTACACCTTC	CASSQEKAGGQGGGYTF
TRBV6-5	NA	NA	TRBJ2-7	TGTGCCAGCAGTGGGGGAGCAGGGGCATACGAGCAGTACTTC	CASSGGAGAYEQYF
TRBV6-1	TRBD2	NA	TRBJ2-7	TGTGCTCTTTTAGCGGGGGTCTACGAGCAGTACTTC	CALLAGVYEQYF
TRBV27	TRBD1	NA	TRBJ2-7	TGTGCCAGCAGAACGACAGGGGGATACGAGCAGTACTTC	CASRTTGGYEQYF
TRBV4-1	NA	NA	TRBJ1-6	TGCGCCAGCAGCCCTAGGACTCAGGGATATGATTCACCCCTCCACTTT	CASSPRTQGYDSPLHF
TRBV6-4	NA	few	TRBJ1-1	TGTGCCAGCAGTGTTAATTTCCTGAACACTGAAGCTTTCTTT	CASSVNFLNTEAFF
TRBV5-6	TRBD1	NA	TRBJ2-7	TGTGCCAGCAGCTTGGCACCAGGACAGGGCTACGAGCAGTACTTC	CASSLAPGQGYEQYF
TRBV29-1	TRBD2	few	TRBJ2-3	TGCAGCGTCGGCGTGGGGGGGGAGCAGTATTTT	CSVGVGGEQYF
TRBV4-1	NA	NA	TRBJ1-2	TGCGCCAGCAGCCAACGACACGGAGAGGCCAATGGCTACACCTTC	CASSQRHGEANGYTF
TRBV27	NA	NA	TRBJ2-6	TGTGCCAGCAGTCCCTGGAGGGTCCTAGCTTTGGTAGCGGGGGCCAACGTCCTGACTTTC	CASSPWRVLALVAGANVLTF
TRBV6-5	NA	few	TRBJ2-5	TGTGCCAGCAGTTACTTGGGCCGTGGGGAGACCCAGTACTTC	CASSYLGRGETQYF
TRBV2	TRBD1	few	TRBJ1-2	TGTGCCAGCAGTTCCGGGACAGCTAACTATGGCTACACCTTC	CASSSGTANYGYTF
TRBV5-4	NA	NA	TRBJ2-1	TGTGCCAGCAGCTTGGAGCAGGGGTCCTACAATGAGCAGTTCTTC	CASSLEQGSYNEQFF
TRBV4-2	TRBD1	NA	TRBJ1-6	TGTGCCAGCAGCCAAGAGGGGGACAGGGATTCACCCCTCCACTTT	CASSQEGDRDSPLHF
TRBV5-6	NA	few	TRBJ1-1	TGTGCCAGCAGCTTTCAGGGGACTGAAGCTTTCTTT	CASSFQGTEAFF
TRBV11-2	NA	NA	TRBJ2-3	TGTGCCAGCAGCCTTGATCCCACAGATACGCAGTATTTT	CASSLDPTDTQYF
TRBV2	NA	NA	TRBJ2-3	TGTGCCAGCAGTGACCGAAGCACAGATACGCAGTATTTT	CASSDRSTDTQYF
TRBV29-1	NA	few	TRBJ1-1	TGCAGCCCTTCCCCCCCGGCAGGTGGAGGAACTGAAGCTTTCTTT	CSPSPPAGGGTEAFF
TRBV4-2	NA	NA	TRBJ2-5	TGTGCCAGCAGCCAAACGACCCAAGAGACCCAGTACTTC	CASSQTTQETQYF
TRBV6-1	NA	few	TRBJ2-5	TGTGCCAGCAGGGAGCAGGGACTGAAGACCCAGTACTTC	CASREQGLKTQYF
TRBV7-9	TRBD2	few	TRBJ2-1	TGTGCCAGCAGCTTAACCAGCGGGGGCTACAATGAGCAGTTCTTC	CASSLTSGGYNEQFF